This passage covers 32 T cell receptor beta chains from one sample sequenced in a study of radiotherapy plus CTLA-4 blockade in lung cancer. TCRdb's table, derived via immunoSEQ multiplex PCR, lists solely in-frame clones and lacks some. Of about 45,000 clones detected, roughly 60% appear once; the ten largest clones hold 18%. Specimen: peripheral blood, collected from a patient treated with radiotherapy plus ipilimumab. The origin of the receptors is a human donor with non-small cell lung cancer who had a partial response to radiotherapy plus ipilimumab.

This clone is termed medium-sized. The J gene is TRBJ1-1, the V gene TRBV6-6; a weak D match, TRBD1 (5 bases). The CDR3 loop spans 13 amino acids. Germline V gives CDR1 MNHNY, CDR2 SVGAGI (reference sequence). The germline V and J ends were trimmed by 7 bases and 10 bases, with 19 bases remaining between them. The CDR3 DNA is TGTGCCAGCATCAAAGATCAGGGTTATGGAGCTTTCTTT. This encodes CASIKDQGYGAFF.

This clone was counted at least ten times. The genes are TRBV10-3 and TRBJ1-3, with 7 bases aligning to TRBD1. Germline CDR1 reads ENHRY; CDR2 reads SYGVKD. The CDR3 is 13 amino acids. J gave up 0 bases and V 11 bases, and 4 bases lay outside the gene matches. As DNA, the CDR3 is TGTGCCGCAGGGGGGAGCTCTGGAAACACCATATATTTT. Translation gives CAAGGSSGNTIYF.

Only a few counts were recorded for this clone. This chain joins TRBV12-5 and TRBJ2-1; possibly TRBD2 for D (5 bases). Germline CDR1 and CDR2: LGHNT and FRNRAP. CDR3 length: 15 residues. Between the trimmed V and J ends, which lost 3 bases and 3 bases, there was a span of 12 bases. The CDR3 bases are TGTGCTAGTGGTTTTGGAGCGGATCGCTACAATGAGCAGTTCTTC. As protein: CASGFGADRYNEQFF.

CDR3 sequence: CASSLVAGFRSNTEAFF. The CDR3 nucleotides read TGTGCCAGCAGCTTAGTAGCAGGGTTCCGTTCGAACACTGAAGCTTTCTTT. This rearrangement joins TRBV11-2 to TRBJ1-1; maybe TRBD1 (5 bases). Germline lookup yields CDR1 SGHAT and CDR2 FQNNGV. Deletions cut 1 base from V and 1 base from J, with 16 bases between. CDR3 size: 17 residues.

The CDR3 region is CASSVGSGGLSSYEQYF. The CDR3 DNA is TGTGCCAGCAGCGTAGGAAGCGGGGGCCTCAGCTCCTACGAGCAGTACTTC. This sequence joins TRBV9 and TRBJ2-7, with 8 bases identical to TRBD2. J gave up 0 bases and V 0 bases, and 8 bases lay outside the gene matches. Per the germline V gene, CDR1 is SGDLS and CDR2 is YYNGEE. CDR3 length: 17 amino acids.

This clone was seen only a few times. The CDR3 here is CASRTSGRNEQFF. The CDR3 nucleotides read TGTGCCAGTCGGACTAGCGGGCGCAATGAGCAGTTCTTC. The rearrangement uses TRBV11-2 and TRBJ2-1, with 11 nucleotides matching TRBD2. The CDR3 is 13 residues long. In germline, CDR1 is SGHAT, CDR2 FQNNGV. With 9 bases clipped from V and 6 bases from J, the junction kept 4 bases outside the gene matches.

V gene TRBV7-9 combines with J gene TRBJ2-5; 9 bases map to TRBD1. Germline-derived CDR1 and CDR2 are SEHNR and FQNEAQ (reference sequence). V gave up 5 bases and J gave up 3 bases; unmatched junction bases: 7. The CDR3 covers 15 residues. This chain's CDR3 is CASSVYRGLEETQYF. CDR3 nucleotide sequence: TGTGCCAGCAGCGTGTACAGGGGGCTGGAAGAGACCCAGTACTTC.

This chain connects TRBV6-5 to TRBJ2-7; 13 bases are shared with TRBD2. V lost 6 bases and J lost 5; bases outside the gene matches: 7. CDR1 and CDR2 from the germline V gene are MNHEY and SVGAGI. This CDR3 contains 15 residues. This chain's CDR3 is CASSRLAGGSHEQYF. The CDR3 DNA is TGTGCCAGCAGCAGACTAGCGGGGGGATCGCACGAGCAGTACTTC.

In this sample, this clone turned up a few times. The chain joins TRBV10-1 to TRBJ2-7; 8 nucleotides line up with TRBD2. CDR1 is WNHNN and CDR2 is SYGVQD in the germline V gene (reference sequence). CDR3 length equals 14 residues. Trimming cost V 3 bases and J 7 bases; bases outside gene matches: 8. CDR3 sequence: CASSDGTRLGEQYF. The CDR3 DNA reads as TGCGCCAGCAGTGACGGGACTAGGTTGGGTGAGCAGTACTTC.

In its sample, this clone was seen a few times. The CDR3 loop is CASSLAGTGELFF. CDR3 bases: TGTGCCAGCAGCTTGGCAGGGACCGGGGAGCTGTTTTTT. V and J are TRBV5-6 and TRBJ2-2, with D perhaps matching TRBD1 (5 bases). The germline CDR1 and CDR2 sequences are SGHDT and YYEEEE. The CDR3 extends over 13 amino acids. V dropped 0 bases and J dropped 5 bases, with 5 bases sitting between them.

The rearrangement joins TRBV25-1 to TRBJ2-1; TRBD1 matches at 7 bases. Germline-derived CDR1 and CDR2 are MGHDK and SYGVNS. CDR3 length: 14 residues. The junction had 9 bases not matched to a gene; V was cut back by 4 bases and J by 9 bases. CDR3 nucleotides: TGTGCCAGCAGTGCCCCTGGGGCAGGGGGTGAGCAGTTCTTC. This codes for CASSAPGAGGEQFF. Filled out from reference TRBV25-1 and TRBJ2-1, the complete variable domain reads EADIYQTPRYLVIGTGKKITLECSQTMGHDKMYWYQQDPGMELHLIHYSYGVNSTEKGDLSSESTVSRIRTEHFPLTLESARPSHTSQYLCASSAPGAGGEQFFGPGTRLTVL.

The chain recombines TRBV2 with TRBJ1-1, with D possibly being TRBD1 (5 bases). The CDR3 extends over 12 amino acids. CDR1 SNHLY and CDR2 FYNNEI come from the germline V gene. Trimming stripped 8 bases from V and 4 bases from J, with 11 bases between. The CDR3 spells CASHAGGTEAFF. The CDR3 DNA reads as TGTGCCAGCCATGCCGGGGGCACTGAAGCTTTCTTT.

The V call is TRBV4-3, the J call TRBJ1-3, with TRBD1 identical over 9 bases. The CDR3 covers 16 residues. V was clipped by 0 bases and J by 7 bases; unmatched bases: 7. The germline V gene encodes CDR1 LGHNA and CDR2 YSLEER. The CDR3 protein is CASSQDTLGTGNTIYF. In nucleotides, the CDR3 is TGCGCCAGCAGCCAAGACACCCTCGGGACAGGGAACACCATATATTTT.

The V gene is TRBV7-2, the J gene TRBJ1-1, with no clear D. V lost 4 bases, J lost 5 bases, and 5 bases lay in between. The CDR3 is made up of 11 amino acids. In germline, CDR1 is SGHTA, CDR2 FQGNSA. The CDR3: CASSYGTEAFF. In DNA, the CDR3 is TGTGCCAGCAGCTACGGGACTGAAGCTTTCTTT.

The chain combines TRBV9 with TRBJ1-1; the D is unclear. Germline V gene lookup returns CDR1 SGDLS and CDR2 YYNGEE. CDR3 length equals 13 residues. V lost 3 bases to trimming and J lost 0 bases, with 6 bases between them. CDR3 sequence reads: CASSAAMNTEAFF. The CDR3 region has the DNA TGTGCCAGCAGCGCAGCGATGAACACTGAAGCTTTCTTT.

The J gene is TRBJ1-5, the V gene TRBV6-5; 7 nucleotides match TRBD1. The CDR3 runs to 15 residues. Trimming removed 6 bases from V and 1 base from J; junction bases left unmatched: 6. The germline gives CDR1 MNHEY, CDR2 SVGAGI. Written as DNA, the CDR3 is TGTGCCAGCAGGAGGGGGACAGACAGCAATCAGCCCCAGCATTTT. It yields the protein CASRRGTDSNQPQHF.

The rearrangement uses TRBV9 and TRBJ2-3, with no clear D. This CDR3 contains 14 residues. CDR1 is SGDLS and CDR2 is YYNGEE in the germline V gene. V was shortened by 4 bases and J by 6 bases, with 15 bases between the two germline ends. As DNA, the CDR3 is TGTGCCAGCAGCCAAGGCCCTTGGGCGGATACGCAGTATTTT. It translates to CASSQGPWADTQYF.

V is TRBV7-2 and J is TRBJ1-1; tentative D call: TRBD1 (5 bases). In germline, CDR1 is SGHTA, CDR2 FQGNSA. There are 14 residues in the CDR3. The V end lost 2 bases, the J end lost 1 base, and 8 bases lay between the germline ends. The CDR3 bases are TGTGCCAGCAGCTTACAGGGAAGGAACACTGAAGCTTTCTTT. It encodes CASSLQGRNTEAFF.

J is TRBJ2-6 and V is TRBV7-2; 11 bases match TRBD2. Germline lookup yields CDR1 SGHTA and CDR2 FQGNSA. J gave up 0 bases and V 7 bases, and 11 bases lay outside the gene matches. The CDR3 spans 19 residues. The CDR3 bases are TGTGCCAGCACCGTTAGAAGGACTAGCGGGCTCTCTGGGGCCAACGTCCTGACTTTC. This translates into CASTVRRTSGLSGANVLTF.

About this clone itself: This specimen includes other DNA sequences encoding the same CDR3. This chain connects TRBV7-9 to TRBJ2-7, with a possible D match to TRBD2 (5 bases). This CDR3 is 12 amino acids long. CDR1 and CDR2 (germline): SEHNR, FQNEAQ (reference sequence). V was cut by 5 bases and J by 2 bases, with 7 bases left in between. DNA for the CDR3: TGTGCCAGCAGCCCGGGAACCTACGAGCAGTACTTC. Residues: CASSPGTYEQYF.

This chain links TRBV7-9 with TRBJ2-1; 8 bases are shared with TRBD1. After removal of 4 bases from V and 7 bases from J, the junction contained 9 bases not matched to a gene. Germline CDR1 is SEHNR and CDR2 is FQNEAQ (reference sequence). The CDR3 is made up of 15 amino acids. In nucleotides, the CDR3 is TGTGCCAGCAGCTCACAGGGGGGAGCTTGGAATGAGCAGTTCTTC. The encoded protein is CASSSQGGAWNEQFF. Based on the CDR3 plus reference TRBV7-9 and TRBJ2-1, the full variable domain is DTGVSQNPRHKITKRGQNVTFRCDPISEHNRLYWYRQTLGQGPEFLTYFQNEAQLEKSRLLSDRFSAERPKGSFSTLEIQRTEQGDSAMYLCASSSQGGAWNEQFFGPGTRLTVL.

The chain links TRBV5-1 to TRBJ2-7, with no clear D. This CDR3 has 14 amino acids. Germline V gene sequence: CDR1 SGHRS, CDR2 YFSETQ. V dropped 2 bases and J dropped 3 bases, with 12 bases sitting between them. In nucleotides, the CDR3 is TGCGCCAGCAGCTTAAATACCGGTTTCTACGAGCAGTACTTC. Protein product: CASSLNTGFYEQYF.

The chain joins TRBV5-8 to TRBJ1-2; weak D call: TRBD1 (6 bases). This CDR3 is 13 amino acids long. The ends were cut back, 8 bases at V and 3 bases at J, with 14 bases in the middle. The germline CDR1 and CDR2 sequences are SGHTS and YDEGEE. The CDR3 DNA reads TGTGCCAGTTTGTTGAACAGGGACTATGGCTACACCTTC. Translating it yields CASLLNRDYGYTF.

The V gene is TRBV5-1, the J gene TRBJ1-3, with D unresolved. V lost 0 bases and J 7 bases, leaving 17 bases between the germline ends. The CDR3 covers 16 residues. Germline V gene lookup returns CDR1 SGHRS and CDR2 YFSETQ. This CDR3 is CASSLANGQAGNTIYF. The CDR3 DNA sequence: TGCGCCAGCAGCTTGGCCAACGGGCAGGCGGGGAACACCATATATTTT. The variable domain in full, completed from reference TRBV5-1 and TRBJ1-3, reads KAGVTQTPRYLIKTRGQQVTLSCSPISGHRSVSWYQQTPGQGLQFLFEYFSETQRNKGNFPGRFSGRQFSNSRSEMNVSTLELGDSALYLCASSLANGQAGNTIYFGEGSWLTVV.

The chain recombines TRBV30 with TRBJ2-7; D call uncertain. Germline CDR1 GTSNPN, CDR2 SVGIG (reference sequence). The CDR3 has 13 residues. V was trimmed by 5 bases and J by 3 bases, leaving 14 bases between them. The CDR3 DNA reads TGTGCCTGGGCCCCCATCCTATACTACGAGCAGTACTTC. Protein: CAWAPILYYEQYF.

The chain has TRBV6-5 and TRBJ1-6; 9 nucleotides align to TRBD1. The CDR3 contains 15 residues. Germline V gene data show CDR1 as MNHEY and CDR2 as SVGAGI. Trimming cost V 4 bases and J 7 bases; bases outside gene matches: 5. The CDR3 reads CASSLQGAGNSPLHF. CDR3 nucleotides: TGTGCCAGCAGTTTACAGGGGGCAGGGAATTCACCCCTCCACTTT.

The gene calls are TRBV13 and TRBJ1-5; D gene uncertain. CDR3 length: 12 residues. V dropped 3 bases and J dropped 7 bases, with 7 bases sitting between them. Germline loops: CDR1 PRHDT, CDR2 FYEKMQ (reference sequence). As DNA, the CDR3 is TGTGCCAGCAGCTTGGGGAGGCAGCCCCAGCATTTT. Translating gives CASSLGRQPQHF. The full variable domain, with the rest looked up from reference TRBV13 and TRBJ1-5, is AAGVIQSPRHLIKEKRETATLKCYPIPRHDTVYWYQQGPGQDPQFLISFYEKMQSDKGSIPDRFSAQQFSDYHSELNMSSLELGDSALYFCASSLGRQPQHFGDGTRLSIL.

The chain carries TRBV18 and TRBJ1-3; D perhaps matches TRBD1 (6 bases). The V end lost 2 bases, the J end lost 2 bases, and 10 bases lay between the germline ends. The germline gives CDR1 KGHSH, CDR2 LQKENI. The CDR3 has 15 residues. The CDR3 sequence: CASSPGGRTGNTIYF. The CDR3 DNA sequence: TGTGCCAGCTCACCAGGGGGCCGGACTGGAAACACCATATATTTT.

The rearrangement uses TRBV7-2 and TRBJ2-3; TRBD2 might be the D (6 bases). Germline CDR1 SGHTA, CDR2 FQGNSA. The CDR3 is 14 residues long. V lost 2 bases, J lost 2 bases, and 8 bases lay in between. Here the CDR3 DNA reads TGTGCCAGCAGCTTAACGGGGGACACAGATACGCAGTATTTT. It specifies CASSLTGDTDTQYF.

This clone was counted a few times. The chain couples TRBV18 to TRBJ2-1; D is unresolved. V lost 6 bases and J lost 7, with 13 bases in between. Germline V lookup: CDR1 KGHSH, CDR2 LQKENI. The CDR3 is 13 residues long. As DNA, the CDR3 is TGTGCCAGCTCCCCCGATAGTATTAATGAGCAGTTCTTC. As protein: CASSPDSINEQFF.

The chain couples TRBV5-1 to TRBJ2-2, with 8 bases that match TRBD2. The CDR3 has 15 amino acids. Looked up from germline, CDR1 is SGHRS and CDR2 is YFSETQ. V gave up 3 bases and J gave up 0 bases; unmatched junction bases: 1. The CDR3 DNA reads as TGCGCCAGCAGCTCAGCGGGAGCGAACACCGGGGAGCTGTTTTTT. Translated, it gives CASSSAGANTGELFF.

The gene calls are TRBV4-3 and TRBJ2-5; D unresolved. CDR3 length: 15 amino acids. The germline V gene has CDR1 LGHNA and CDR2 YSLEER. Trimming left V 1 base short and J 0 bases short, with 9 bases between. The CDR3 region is CASSQGFPDQETQYF. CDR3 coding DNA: TGCGCCAGCAGCCAAGGATTTCCGGACCAAGAGACCCAGTACTTC.